What follows is one T cell receptor (beta chain) and its context. The sample is drawn from a study of T cell repertoires in ileal Crohn's disease. Time point noted: neoterminal ileum biopsy at postoperative endoscopy, about 6 months after surgery. Germline loops: CDR1 KGHSY, CDR2 FQNENV. Deletions cut 1 base from V and 5 bases from J, with 8 bases between. CDR3 length: 14 amino acids. Clones were sequenced by immunoSEQ multiplex PCR, and TCRdb holds only the in-frame ones, with some missing. The table includes more than 50,000 clones, 85% to 90% detected once. Sample: ileal tissue. This sequence was found in an adult with Crohn's disease. The V gene is TRBV16, the J gene TRBJ2-2, with no clear D. The CDR3 sequence is CASSQLGPTGELFF. Here the CDR3 DNA reads TGTGCCAGCAGCCAATTGGGCCCTACCGGGGAGCTGTTTTTT.